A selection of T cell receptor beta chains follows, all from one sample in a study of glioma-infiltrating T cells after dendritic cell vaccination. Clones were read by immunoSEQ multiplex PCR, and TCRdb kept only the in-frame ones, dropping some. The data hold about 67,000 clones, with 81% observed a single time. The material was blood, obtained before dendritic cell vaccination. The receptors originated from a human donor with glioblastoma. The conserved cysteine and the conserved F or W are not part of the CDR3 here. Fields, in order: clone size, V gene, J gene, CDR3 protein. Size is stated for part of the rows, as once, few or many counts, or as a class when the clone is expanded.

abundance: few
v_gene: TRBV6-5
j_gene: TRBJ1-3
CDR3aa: ASIAGQGRNTIY

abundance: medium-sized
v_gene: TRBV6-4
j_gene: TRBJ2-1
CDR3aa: ASSPTSGAAGEQF

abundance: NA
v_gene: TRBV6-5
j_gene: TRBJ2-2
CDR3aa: ASSPSGANTGELF

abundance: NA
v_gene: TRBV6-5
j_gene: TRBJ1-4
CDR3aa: ASSSVGEEGEKLF

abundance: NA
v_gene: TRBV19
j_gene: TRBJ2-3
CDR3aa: ASSIGDRGIVDTQY

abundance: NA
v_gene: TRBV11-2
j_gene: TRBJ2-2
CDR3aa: ASSFAQGSTGELF

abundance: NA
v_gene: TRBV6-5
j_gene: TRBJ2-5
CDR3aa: ASRLGLDQETQY

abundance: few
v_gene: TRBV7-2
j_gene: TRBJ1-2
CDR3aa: ASSSTPLRGSNYGYT

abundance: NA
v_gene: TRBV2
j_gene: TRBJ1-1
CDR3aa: ASSGETNTEAF

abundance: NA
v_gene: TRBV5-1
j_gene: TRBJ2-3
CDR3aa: ASSLFGLVQDTQY

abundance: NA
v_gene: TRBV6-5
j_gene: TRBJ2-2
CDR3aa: ASSSHWAGNTGELF

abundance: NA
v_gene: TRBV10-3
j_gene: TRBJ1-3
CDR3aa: AISGTGEAGNTIY

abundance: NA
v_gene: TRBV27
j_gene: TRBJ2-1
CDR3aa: ASSLVQGADEQF

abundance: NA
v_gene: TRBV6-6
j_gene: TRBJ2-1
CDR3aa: ASNRGSYNEQF

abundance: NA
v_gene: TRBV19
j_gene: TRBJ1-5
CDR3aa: ASQVKAINSNQPQH

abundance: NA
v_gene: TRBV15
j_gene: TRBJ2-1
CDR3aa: ATSRDLTGNEQF

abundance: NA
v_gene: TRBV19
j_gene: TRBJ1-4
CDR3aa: ASGTEVNEKLF

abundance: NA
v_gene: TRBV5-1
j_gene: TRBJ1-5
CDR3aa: ASSETPNQPQH

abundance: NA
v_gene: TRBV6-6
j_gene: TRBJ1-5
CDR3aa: ASSYSPGAGQPQH

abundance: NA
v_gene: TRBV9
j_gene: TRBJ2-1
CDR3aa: ASSAPTGYNEQF

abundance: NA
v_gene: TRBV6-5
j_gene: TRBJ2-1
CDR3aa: ASSTEQYEQF

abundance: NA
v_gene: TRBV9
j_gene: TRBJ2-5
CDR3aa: ASSVGTSGRGYQETQY